Each of the 28 T cell receptor beta chains below was sequenced from the same sample in a study of response to subunit inactivated influenza vaccine. A single record per CDR3 protein comes from TCRdb applying MiXCR to the RT-PCR reads. The sample has some 190,000 distinct CDR3 sequences, approximately 14% seen once; the top ten hold about 25%. The specimen comprised CD8+ T cells sorted from PBMCs, sampled roughly 5 days after vaccination. These receptors were obtained from a man aged 50 to 59 who received an inactivated influenza vaccine.

To note about this clonotype: A much larger clone differs from this one at a single base, so this may be a read error. The V gene is TRBV9, the J gene TRBJ2-2; D is perhaps TRBD2 (5 bases). This CDR3 has 12 residues. The germline gives CDR1 SGDLS, CDR2 YYNGEE. CDR3 residues: CASSGHTGELSF. For the CDR3, the DNA is TGTGCCAGCAGCGGCCACACCGGGGAGCTGTCTTTT.

The chain employs TRBV27 and TRBJ2-1; 8 bases are shared with TRBD1. The CDR3 totals 13 residues. The V gene end was trimmed by 3 bases and the J gene end by 9 bases; junction bases not matched to a gene: 4. Germline V gene sequence: CDR1 MNHEY, CDR2 SMNVEV (reference sequence). CDR3 residues: CASSFGQGGEQFF. CDR3 coding DNA: TGTGCCAGCAGTTTCGGACAGGGTGGTGAGCAGTTCTTC.

The rearrangement joins TRBV7-6 to TRBJ1-1; no reliable D call. The germline gives CDR1 SGHVS, CDR2 FNYEAQ. This CDR3 contains 16 residues. V lost 5 bases to trimming and J lost 1 base, with 17 bases between them. DNA of the CDR3: TGTGCCAGCAGCAACCCCACGGGATGGGGGAACACTGAAGCTTTCTTT. It is translated as CASSNPTGWGNTEAFF.

The chain has TRBV7-8 and TRBJ2-1, with 9 bases identical to TRBD1. CDR1 and CDR2 from the germline V gene are SGHVS and FQNEAQ. This CDR3 spans 15 amino acids. V trimming: 6 bases; J trimming: 2 bases; junction bases outside the gene matches: 5. CDR3 amino acids: CASSRTGGAYNEQFF. As DNA, the CDR3 is TGTGCCAGCAGTAGAACAGGGGGCGCCTACAATGAGCAGTTCTTC.

This clonotype has a count of ten or more. The J gene is TRBJ2-7, the V gene TRBV20-1; TRBD2 matches at 12 bases. The CDR3 has 15 residues. The J segment lost 2 bases and the V segment lost 0 bases, leaving 2 bases of the junction unmatched. Germline CDR1 is DFQATT and CDR2 is SNEGSKA (reference sequence). CDR3 sequence reads: CSARELAGGAYEQYF. The CDR3 DNA reads as TGCAGTGCTAGAGAACTAGCGGGAGGAGCCTACGAGCAGTACTTC.

The sample holds a few counts of this clonotype. The chain is built from TRBV15 and TRBJ1-5, with 7 bases fitting TRBD1. Trimming removed 4 bases from V and 2 bases from J; junction bases left unmatched: 8. From germline, CDR1 is LNHNV and CDR2 YYDKDF (reference sequence). This CDR3 spans 16 amino acids. CDR3 residues: CATSKPGQRGNQPQHF. CDR3 sequence (DNA): TGTGCCACCAGCAAACCGGGACAGCGGGGCAATCAGCCCCAGCATTTT.

The chain employs TRBV19 and TRBJ2-1, with D perhaps matching TRBD1 (5 bases). CDR1 and CDR2 from the germline V gene are LNHDA and SQIVND (reference sequence). Trimming cost V 1 base and J 6 bases, with 16 bases left between them. This CDR3 has 16 residues. The CDR3 sequence: CASSIGQLMQFNEQFF. CDR3 DNA: TGTGCCAGTAGTATAGGACAGCTTATGCAATTCAATGAGCAGTTCTTC.

This clonotype was recorded a few times. At one of its ends the junction is not consistent with the germline gene, which may arise from a read error. The V call is TRBV9, the J call TRBJ1-1; no definite D call. Germline CDR1 SGDLS, CDR2 YYNGEE. This CDR3 has 14 amino acids. The CDR3 DNA sequence: TGTGCCAGCAGCGTAGAGGGTAGGAACACTGAAGTTTTCTTT. Protein sequence: CASSVEGRNTEVFF.

This clonotype was found a few times. J is TRBJ2-2 and V is TRBV6-5; D remains unclear. CDR1 and CDR2 from the germline V gene are MNHEY and SVGAGI. The CDR3 loop spans 14 amino acids. Trimming took 4 bases from V and 3 from J, leaving 9 bases between them. This CDR3 is CASSFVTDTGELFF. CDR3 in DNA: TGTGCCAGCAGTTTCGTAACAGACACCGGGGAGCTGTTTTTT.

This clonotype has only a few counts. This chain links TRBV29-1 with TRBJ1-3; TRBD1 might be the D (5 bases). In germline, CDR1 is SQVTM, CDR2 ANQGSEA. There are 13 residues in the CDR3. The ends were cut back, 7 bases at V and 8 bases at J, with 18 bases in the middle. The CDR3 DNA follows: TGCAGCGCCGTCTCATCTCAGGGATACACCATATATTTT. Translation: CSAVSSQGYTIYF.

The sample holds a few counts of this clonotype. The rearrangement links TRBV11-1 to TRBJ2-3; D might be TRBD1 or TRBD2, each matching 6 bases. CDR1 and CDR2 from the germline V gene are SGHAT and FQDESV (reference sequence). The V and J ends lost 4 bases and 1 base respectively, with 27 bases between them. CDR3 length: 20 residues. CDR3 sequence reads: CASSSSGRGTTSRRTDTQYF. In nucleotides, the CDR3 is TGTGCCAGCAGCTCCAGTGGCAGGGGAACTACTAGCAGGCGCACAGATACGCAGTATTTT.

This clonotype has just a few counts. The chain is built from TRBV2 and TRBJ2-1; perhaps TRBD2 as D (5 bases). Germline V gene sequence: CDR1 SNHLY, CDR2 FYNNEI. With 8 bases removed from V and 3 bases from J, the gap between germline ends came to 11 bases. The CDR3 runs to 13 residues. CDR3 sequence reads: CASVEDHYNEQFF. Written as DNA, the CDR3 is TGTGCCAGCGTGGAGGATCACTACAATGAGCAGTTCTTC.

There are a few counts of this clonotype. This chain uses TRBV20-1 with TRBJ2-7; D possibly corresponds to TRBD2 (5 bases). V lost 5 bases to trimming and J lost 6 bases, with 17 bases between them. Per germline, CDR1 DFQATT and CDR2 SNEGSKA (reference sequence). This CDR3 contains 13 residues. The CDR3 DNA follows: TGCAGTGCTCATACTAGTGAAGAGGGCGAGCAGTACTTC. Protein product: CSAHTSEEGEQYF.

CDR3 sequence reads: CASSQDWDREFWDEQYF. The DNA for the CDR3 is TGTGCCAGCAGCCAGGACTGGGACAGGGAGTTTTGGGACGAGCAGTACTTC. This chain connects TRBV4-2 to TRBJ2-7, with 9 bases aligning to TRBD1. Germline V lookup: CDR1 LGHNA, CDR2 YNFKEQ. The CDR3 spans 17 residues. Trimming at V came to 3 bases and at J to 5 bases, leaving 14 bases not matched to a gene.

This clonotype was seen just once. V is TRBV4-1 and J is TRBJ1-2; D gene ambiguous. V lost 0 bases, J lost 8 bases, and 10 bases lay in between. The CDR3 is made up of 13 amino acids. CDR1 is MGHRA and CDR2 is YSYEKL in the germline V gene. CDR3 in amino acids: CASSQDTARGYTF. CDR3 DNA sequence: TGCGCCAGCAGCCAAGACACGGCGAGGGGCTACACCTTC.

The chain links TRBV9 to TRBJ1-2; 9 bases are shared with TRBD1. This CDR3 has 13 amino acids. Germline assignment: CDR1 SGDLS and CDR2 YYNGEE. The trim removed 4 bases at V and 6 bases at J, leaving 4 bases unmatched. The CDR3: CASSPRTGDGYTF. The CDR3 nucleotides read TGTGCCAGCAGCCCCCGGACAGGGGATGGCTACACCTTC.

J is TRBJ2-7 and V is TRBV29-1; TRBD2 might be the D (6 bases). Per the germline V gene, CDR1 is SQVTM and CDR2 is ANQGSEA. The CDR3 has 13 residues. The ends were cut back, 6 bases at V and 4 bases at J, with 16 bases in the middle. The DNA for the CDR3 is TGCAGCGTGACGGGGGAGGCCCTGTACGAGCAGTACTTC. Amino acid sequence: CSVTGEALYEQYF.

This clonotype was counted between two and nine times. The V and J genes are TRBV7-8 and TRBJ2-5; 7 bases map to TRBD1. The CDR3 covers 16 residues. In germline, CDR1 is SGHVS, CDR2 FQNEAQ. With V trimmed by 3 bases and J by 0 bases, 7 bases remained unmatched. The CDR3 region is CASSFWDSSYQETQYF. The CDR3 region has the DNA TGTGCCAGCAGCTTCTGGGACAGTTCATACCAAGAGACCCAGTACTTC.

This clonotype was counted between two and nine times. The chain joins TRBV7-9 to TRBJ2-3; 9 positions agree with TRBD2. The CDR3 consists of 16 residues. Unmatched junction bases numbered 6, after V lost 3 bases and J lost 2 bases. Per the germline V gene, CDR1 is SEHNR and CDR2 is FQNEAQ (reference sequence). DNA for the CDR3: TGTGCCAGCAGCTTTTTGGCGGGAGGGCTCACAGATACGCAGTATTTT. This translates into CASSFLAGGLTDTQYF.

In this sample, this clonotype turned up a few times. J is TRBJ1-1 and V is TRBV24-1, with D tentatively TRBD1 (5 bases). Deletions cut 0 bases from V and 9 bases from J, with 13 bases between. CDR3 length: 14 amino acids. CDR1 is KGHDR and CDR2 is SFDVKD in the germline V gene. CDR3 protein: CATSDLQTGSQAFF. For the CDR3, the DNA is TGTGCCACCAGTGATTTGCAAACAGGTAGTCAAGCTTTCTTT.

This clonotype occurred many times. The chain employs TRBV7-9 and TRBJ1-1; 7 nucleotides line up with TRBD1. Germline V lookup: CDR1 SEHNR, CDR2 FQNEAQ (reference sequence). V trimming: 5 bases; J trimming: 3 bases; junction bases outside the gene matches: 9. This CDR3 is built from 15 residues. DNA for the CDR3: TGTGCCAGCAGCCTACCGGGGACAGAGGACACTGAAGCTTTCTTT. Protein sequence: CASSLPGTEDTEAFF.

The V call is TRBV4-2, the J call TRBJ2-7; D gene ambiguous. The CDR3 runs 13 residues. In germline, CDR1 is LGHNA, CDR2 YNFKEQ. The germline V and J ends were trimmed by 4 bases and 5 bases, with 12 bases remaining between them. CDR3 region: CASSPGPQNEQYF. The CDR3 DNA sequence: TGTGCCAGCAGCCCCGGGCCCCAGAACGAGCAGTACTTC.

There are a few counts of this clonotype. The chain uses TRBV3-1 and TRBJ2-3, with D unresolved. Germline CDR1 reads LGHDT; CDR2 reads YNNKEL (reference sequence). Trimming left V 2 bases short and J 4 bases short, with 10 bases between. This CDR3 comprises 14 residues. CDR3 protein: CASSQLVSPDTQYF. CDR3 bases: TGTGCCAGCAGCCAATTGGTTAGCCCAGATACGCAGTATTTT.

The chain joins TRBV20-1 to TRBJ2-3; 7 bases align to TRBD2. J lost 0 bases, V lost 0 bases, and 6 bases had no gene match. The CDR3 runs to 16 residues. Germline CDR1 and CDR2: DFQATT and SNEGSKA (reference sequence). The CDR3 sequence: CSARDGREGSTDTQYF. The CDR3 nucleotides read TGCAGTGCTAGAGATGGGAGGGAGGGGAGCACAGATACGCAGTATTTT.

In this sample, this clonotype turned up a few times. The J gene is TRBJ1-1, the V gene TRBV5-1; TRBD1 is a possible D gene (5 bases). CDR1 and CDR2 (germline): SGHRS, YFSETQ. The CDR3 is 14 residues long. With 5 bases removed from V and 6 bases from J, the gap between germline ends came to 17 bases. For the CDR3, the DNA is TGCGCCAGCAGAGAAGACCGGACGGGGGCTGAAGCTTTCTTT. The encoded protein is CASREDRTGAEAFF.

This clonotype occurred a few times. J is TRBJ2-7 and V is TRBV20-1; D tentatively reads TRBD1 or TRBD2 (5 bases each). The germline CDR1 and CDR2 sequences are DFQATT and SNEGSKA (reference sequence). The CDR3 sequence is 15 residues long. Trimming pared 0 bases from V and 2 bases from J, leaving 14 bases between. The chain's CDR3 is CSARESLRDPYEQYF. DNA for the CDR3: TGCAGTGCTAGAGAGAGTTTGAGGGACCCCTACGAGCAGTACTTC.

The chain has TRBV7-9 and TRBJ2-5, with D perhaps assigned TRBD1 or TRBD2 (5 bases each). Germline-derived CDR1 and CDR2 are SEHNR and FQNEAQ (reference sequence). This CDR3 contains 15 residues. Between the trimmed V and J ends, which lost 2 bases and 5 bases, there was a span of 15 bases. CDR3 sequence reads: CASSLIAGSGETQYF. The CDR3 nucleotides are TGTGCCAGCAGCTTAATCGCAGGGAGTGGCGAGACCCAGTACTTC.

This clonotype was detected only a few times. This chain uses TRBV7-2 with TRBJ2-7; TRBD2 aligns across 13 bases. CDR1 and CDR2 (germline): SGHTA, FQGNSA. V lost 3 bases and J lost 3; bases outside the gene matches: 8. CDR3 length: 17 amino acids. The CDR3 sequence: CASSFPRLAGGSYEQYF. The DNA for the CDR3 is TGTGCCAGCAGCTTCCCCCGACTAGCGGGGGGTAGCTACGAGCAGTACTTC.